Sequencing of this T cell receptor beta chain was carried out in a study of blood T cell repertoires in COVID-19. The overall study: Sites in the United States, Italy and Spain provided acute and convalescent COVID-19 samples.

This CDR3 is built from 13 residues. V gave up 2 bases and J gave up 3 bases, with 10 bases separating them. Germline values: CDR1 GTSNPN, CDR2 SVGIG (reference sequence). Enrolled during active infection, Seattle patients were then followed longitudinally. The assay was immunoSEQ multiplex PCR, and TCRdb's table has in-frame clones only and misses some. In the table there are 450,000 or so clones, approximately 91% of which are singletons. Sequencing used peripheral blood. The V call is TRBV30, the J call TRBJ1-1; maybe TRBD1 (6 bases). This sequence originates from a woman between 35 and 50 years old with COVID-19, enrolled during active disease. The CDR3 DNA sequence: TGTGCCTGGAGTAGACAGGATTACACTGAAGCTTTCTTT. Amino acid sequence: CAWSRQDYTEAFF.